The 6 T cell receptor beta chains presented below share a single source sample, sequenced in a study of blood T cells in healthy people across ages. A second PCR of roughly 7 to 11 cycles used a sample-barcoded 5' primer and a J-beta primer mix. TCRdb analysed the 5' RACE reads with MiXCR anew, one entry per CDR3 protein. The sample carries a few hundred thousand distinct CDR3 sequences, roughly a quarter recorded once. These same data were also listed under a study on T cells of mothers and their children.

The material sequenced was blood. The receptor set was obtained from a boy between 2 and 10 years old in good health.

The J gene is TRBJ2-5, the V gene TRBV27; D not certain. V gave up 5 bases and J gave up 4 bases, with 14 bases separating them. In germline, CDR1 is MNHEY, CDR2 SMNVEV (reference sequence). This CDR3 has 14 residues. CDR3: CASSPRTAPETQYF. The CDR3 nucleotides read TGTGCCAGCAGTCCAAGAACGGCCCCAGAGACCCAGTACTTC.

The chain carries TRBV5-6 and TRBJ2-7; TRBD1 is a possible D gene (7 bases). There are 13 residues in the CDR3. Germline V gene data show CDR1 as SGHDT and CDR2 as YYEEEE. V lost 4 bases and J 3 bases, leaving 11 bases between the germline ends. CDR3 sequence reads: CASSAGQFYEQYF. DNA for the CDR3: TGTGCCAGCAGCGCGGGACAGTTCTACGAGCAGTACTTC.

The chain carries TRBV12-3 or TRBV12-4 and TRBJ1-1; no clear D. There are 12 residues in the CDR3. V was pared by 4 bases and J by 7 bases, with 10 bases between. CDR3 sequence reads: CASSSSLVEAFF. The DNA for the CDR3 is TGTGCCAGCAGTTCGTCTCTAGTTGAAGCTTTCTTT.

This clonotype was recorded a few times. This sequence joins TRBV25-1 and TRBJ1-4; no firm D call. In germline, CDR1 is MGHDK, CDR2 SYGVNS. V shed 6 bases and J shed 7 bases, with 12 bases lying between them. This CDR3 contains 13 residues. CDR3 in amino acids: CASRRSGVEKLFF. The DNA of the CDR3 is TGTGCCAGCAGACGATCTGGGGTTGAAAAACTGTTTTTT.

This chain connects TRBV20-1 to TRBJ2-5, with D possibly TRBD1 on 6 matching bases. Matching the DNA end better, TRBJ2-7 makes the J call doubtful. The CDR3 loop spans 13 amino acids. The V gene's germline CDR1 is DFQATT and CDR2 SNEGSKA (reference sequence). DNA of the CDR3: TGCAGTGCCCCACAGGGACGGGGTTACGAGCAGTACTTC. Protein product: CSAPQGRGYEQYF.

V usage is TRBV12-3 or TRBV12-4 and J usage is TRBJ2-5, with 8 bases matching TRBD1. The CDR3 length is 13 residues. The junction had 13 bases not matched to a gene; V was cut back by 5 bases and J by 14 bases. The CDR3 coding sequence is TGTGCCAGCAGTCCAAGACAGGGGCTGGGGAAATACTTC. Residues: CASSPRQGLGKYF.